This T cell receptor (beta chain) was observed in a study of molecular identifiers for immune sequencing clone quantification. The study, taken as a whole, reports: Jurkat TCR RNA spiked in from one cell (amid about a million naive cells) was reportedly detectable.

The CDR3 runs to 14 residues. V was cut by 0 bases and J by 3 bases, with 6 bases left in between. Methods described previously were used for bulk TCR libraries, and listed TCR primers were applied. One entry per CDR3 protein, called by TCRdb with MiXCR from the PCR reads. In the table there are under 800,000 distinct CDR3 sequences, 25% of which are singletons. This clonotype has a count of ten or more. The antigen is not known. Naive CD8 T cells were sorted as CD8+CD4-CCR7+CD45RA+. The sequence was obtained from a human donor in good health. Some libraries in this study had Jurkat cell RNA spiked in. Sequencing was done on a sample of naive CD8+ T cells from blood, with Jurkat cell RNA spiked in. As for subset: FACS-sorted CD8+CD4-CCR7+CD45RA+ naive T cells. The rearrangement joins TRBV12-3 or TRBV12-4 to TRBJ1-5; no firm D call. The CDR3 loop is CASSLAPSNQPQHF. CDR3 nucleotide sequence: TGTGCCAGCAGTTTAGCGCCATCCAATCAGCCCCAGCATTTT.